The T cell receptor beta chain described here comes from a study of beta chain features in type 1 diabetes (dated by TCRdb to 2016 to 2018). Context from the whole study: Patients and healthy donors did not differ in mean age, gender distribution, total cell number or subset yield. A total of 100 million to 140 million sorted cells were examined across all samples, and the number of cells per subset was strongly correlated with RNA yield. The study compared TCRB repertoires of sorted circulating CD4+ T cell subsets between recently diagnosed type 1 diabetes patients and matched healthy donors. Whereas all 30 or so donors provided naive and central memory subsets, regulatory and stem cell-like memory subsets were isolated from just 8 patients and about 8 healthy donors. Broader findings and caveats from the paper: Fewer insertions and more nucleotide deletions at VDJ recombination sites were observed in patients with type 1 diabetes, implying thymic rearrangement abnormalities. Shorter templates might be favored by PCR, yet because patient and control samples were amplified and corrected together, any such skew would affect both groups equally. The naive, central memory and regulatory TCRB repertoires appeared to resemble one another more closely among patients than among healthy donors. Only small numbers of individuals were included in the HLA sub-analyses, which left unresolved whether HLA type had any influence on TCRB rearrangement. Type 1 diabetes patients showed a moderate but significant shortening of TCRB CDR3 length in all four CD4+ subsets. Because cDNA was sequenced instead of genomic DNA, activated cells with high expression could be over-represented, although the groups did not differ in activation or CD3 levels.

The table lists this clone with a few counts. Its antigen is not yet known. No quality values exist for individual bases; no much larger clone is one base distant. The High Capacity cDNA Reverse Transcription Kit was used to reverse transcribe all of the isolated RNA, meaning that expressed TCRB transcripts were what got sequenced. Deep immunoSEQ sequencing was performed on naive, central memory and regulatory T cell samples, with an average of approximately 4 million total reads per sample. Sorted cells were lysed in RLT buffer, and RNA was extracted using DNase-treated RNeasy Micro or Mini kits according to cell number. Each cell subset was processed separately to prevent cross-contamination, with patient and healthy donor samples processed together. The immunoSEQ multiplex PCR was used to amplify TCRB sequences from cDNA, generating 87-bp fragments that spanned the CDR3 region. Amplicons were sequenced on the Illumina HiSeq platform. As for the original processing: PCR bias was corrected computationally using synthetic template baselines, and reads within Hamming distance 2 were collapsed, with unmergeable singletons discarded. Reads were aligned against IMGT so that V, D and J genes, CDR3 length and insertions or deletions at six rearrangement sites could be assigned. Within each subset, clonotype counts were normalized to sorted cell number, and only after that were true diversity and Gini coefficients computed with the tcR R package. The overlap coefficient, calculated on TCRB nucleotide sequences, was used to quantify repertoire sharing. Out-of-frame TCRB sequences from naive cells were analyzed to stand in for the pre-selection repertoire. What TCRdb holds here is the immuneACCESS table cut down to in-frame rearrangements. Part of the clones is not present; checked against another copy, under half of the missing clones reflect an unresolved V gene, and the others are unexplained. The DNA gave D and trimming, while V, J and clone size come from that table. The table for this sample lists some 700,000 clones; 13% of them were counted only once. The ten largest clones capture approximately 0.021% of the sample.

V is cut by 1 base and J by 2 bases, and the space between the germline ends is 10 bases. For CDR1 and CDR2, the germline V gene lists SGHRS and YFSETQ. CDR3 length: 15 amino acids, cysteine to phenylalanine. The CDR3 DNA has 45 bases and is translated from base 1. Each donor gave one peripheral blood draw, approximately 100 mL on average, collected into heparinised tubes. A BD FACSAria II and a panel including CD45RO, CCR7, CD25, CD127, CD95 and CD27 were used to sort naive, central memory, regulatory and stem cell-like memory CD4+ T cells. Purity was above 95% for every sorted population. Right away, PBMCs were isolated by Lymphoprep density gradient centrifugation and were stained directly, with no culture step. To minimize batch effects, samples were stained and sorted in pairs, one healthy donor with one patient per experiment.

The chain is encoded by TRBV5-1 joined to TRBJ2-1, and possibly TRBD2, on 7 matching bases. This receptor was taken from a man aged 18-30 years with type 1 diabetes. Sequenced: naive CD4+ T cells from blood. Reading the label with the study, this specimen's cell subset or site is: true naive CD4+ T cells. The DNA sequence follows: TGCGCCAGCAGCTTGCTCGGGGGGCCCTACAATGAGCAGTTCTTC. It specifies CASSLLGGPYNEQFF.